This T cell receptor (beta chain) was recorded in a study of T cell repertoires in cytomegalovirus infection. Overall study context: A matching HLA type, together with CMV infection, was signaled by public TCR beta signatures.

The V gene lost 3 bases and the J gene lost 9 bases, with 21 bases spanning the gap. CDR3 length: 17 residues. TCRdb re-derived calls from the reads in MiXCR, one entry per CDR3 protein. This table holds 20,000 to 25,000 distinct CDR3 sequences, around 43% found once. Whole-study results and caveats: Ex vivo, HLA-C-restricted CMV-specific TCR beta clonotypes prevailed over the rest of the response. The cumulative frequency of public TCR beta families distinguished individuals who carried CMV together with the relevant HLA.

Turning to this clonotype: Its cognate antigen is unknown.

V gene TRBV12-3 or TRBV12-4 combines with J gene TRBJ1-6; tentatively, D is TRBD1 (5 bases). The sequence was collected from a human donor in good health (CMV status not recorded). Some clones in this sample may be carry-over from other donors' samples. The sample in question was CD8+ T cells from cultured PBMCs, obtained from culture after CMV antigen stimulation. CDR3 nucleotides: TGTGCCAGCAGTTTGGGACCGCCGGTACGAGAGGGTTCACCCCTCCACTTT. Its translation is CASSLGPPVREGSPLHF.